The 14 T cell receptor beta chains given below trace back to one sample, sequenced in a study of early T cells in non-severe SARS-CoV-2 infection. A single record per CDR3 protein comes from TCRdb applying MiXCR to the 5' RACE reads. Of under 70,000 distinct CDR3 sequences detected, around 14% appear once; the ten largest clones hold almost 9.5%. The sequencing used whole blood, collected at baseline. The receptors derive from an adult who was a healthcare worker with PCR-confirmed SARS-CoV-2 infection or an uninfected control (not recorded which).

CDR3 residues: CSARNTGGGNSPLHF. In nucleotides, the CDR3 is TGCAGTGCTAGGAACACAGGGGGCGGGAATTCACCCCTCCACTTT. V usage is TRBV20-1 and J usage is TRBJ1-6, with 9 bases that match TRBD1. Trimming removed 3 bases from V and 7 bases from J; junction bases left unmatched: 7. The CDR3 consists of 15 residues. Germline V CDR1 and CDR2: DFQATT, SNEGSKA (reference sequence).

This clonotype was seen at least ten times. The V call is TRBV7-6, the J call TRBJ2-1; TRBD2 agrees at 8 bases. The germline V gene has CDR1 SGHVS and CDR2 FNYEAQ. V shed 1 base, J shed 7 bases, and the junction held 9 bases outside the gene matches. There are 16 residues in the CDR3. CDR3 protein: CASSLELAGPLNEQFF. CDR3 DNA: TGTGCCAGCAGCTTAGAGCTAGCGGGCCCTCTAAATGAGCAGTTCTTC. Combining the CDR3 with reference TRBV7-6 and TRBJ2-1 gives the whole variable domain GAGVSQSPRYKVTKRGQDVALRCDPISGHVSLYWYRQALGQGPEFLTYFNYEAQQDKSGLPNDRFSAERPEGSISTLTIQRTEQRDSAMYRCASSLELAGPLNEQFFGPGTRLTVL.

The genes are TRBV7-3 and TRBJ2-2, with unresolved D. CDR1 and CDR2 (germline): SGHTA, FQGTGA. V was shortened by 3 bases and J by 7 bases, with 12 bases between the two germline ends. This CDR3 contains 14 residues. This CDR3 reads CASSFNVLGGELFF. CDR3 nucleotide sequence: TGTGCCAGCAGCTTCAACGTTCTGGGCGGGGAGCTGTTTTTT.

The table lists this clonotype with many counts. V gene TRBV20-1 combines with J gene TRBJ2-5; the D gene is possibly TRBD1 (6 bases). Trimming removed 3 bases from V and 6 bases from J, with 17 bases in between. Germline V gene sequence: CDR1 DFQATT, CDR2 SNEGSKA (reference sequence). The CDR3 extends over 14 amino acids. CDR3 sequence reads: CSASPTAGEKTQYF. The CDR3, as DNA: TGCAGTGCTAGTCCCACGGCAGGGGAAAAGACCCAGTACTTC.

The gene calls are TRBV5-6 and TRBJ1-5; D uncertain. The CDR3 consists of 14 residues. CDR1 is SGHDT and CDR2 is YYEEEE in the germline V gene. V lost 0 bases and J lost 6, with 10 bases in between. DNA for the CDR3: TGTGCCAGCAGCTTGGGGCGGACTTCTCAGCCCCAGCATTTT. It yields the protein CASSLGRTSQPQHF.

As for this clonotype: One end of the junction fails to match germline, which may point to a read error. The V gene is TRBV7-2, the J gene TRBJ2-1, with TRBD2 matching 11 bases. Germline CDR1 reads SGHTA; CDR2 reads FQGNSA. The CDR3 consists of 17 residues. CDR3 region: CASSSPTGTSGYDEQFF. The CDR3, as DNA: TGTGCCAGCAGCTCACCCACCGGGACTAGCGGCTACGATGAGCAGTTCTTC.

This clonotype came up many times. The V gene is TRBV12-3 or TRBV12-4, the J gene TRBJ1-1; D is undetermined. The V gene lost 3 bases and the J gene lost 7 bases, with 9 bases spanning the gap. This CDR3 has 12 residues. The CDR3 spells CASSFRRDEAFF. The CDR3 DNA reads as TGTGCCAGCAGTTTTCGGCGAGATGAAGCTTTCTTT.

Here the CDR3 reads CASSPSRPDTQYF. CDR3 sequence (DNA): TGTGCCAGCTCACCTTCGCGCCCCGATACGCAGTATTTT. The chain uses TRBV18 and TRBJ2-3; unclear D gene. V was trimmed by 3 bases and J by 6 bases, leaving 10 bases between them. The CDR3 sequence is 13 residues long. From germline, CDR1 is KGHSH and CDR2 LQKENI.

The table lists this clonotype with a few counts. V is TRBV19 and J is TRBJ2-3; D gene unclear. V lost 3 bases, J lost 1 base, and 5 bases lay in between. The CDR3 sequence is 13 residues long. Looked up from germline, CDR1 is LNHDA and CDR2 is SQIVND (reference sequence). DNA for the CDR3: TGTGCCAGTAGTATGATTCGCACAGATACGCAGTATTTT. The encoded protein is CASSMIRTDTQYF.

V is TRBV9 and J is TRBJ2-2; D uncertain. The CDR3 has 11 amino acids. The V gene's germline CDR1 is SGDLS and CDR2 YYNGEE. V lost 3 bases, J lost 8 bases, and 5 bases lay in between. The CDR3 region is CASSALGELFF. CDR3 coding DNA: TGTGCCAGCAGCGCGTTGGGGGAGCTGTTTTTT.

In its sample, this clonotype was seen a few times. The rearrangement joins TRBV12-3 or TRBV12-4 to TRBJ1-2; D is undetermined. Trimming removed 5 bases from V and 2 bases from J, with 15 bases in between. CDR3 length: 15 amino acids. As DNA, the CDR3 is TGTGCCAGCAGTCTGACAACGTCCTTCAACTATGGCTACACCTTC. Protein: CASSLTTSFNYGYTF.

This clonotype was seen a few times. The rearrangement uses TRBV20-1 and TRBJ2-4, with D unresolved. Per germline, CDR1 DFQATT and CDR2 SNEGSKA (reference sequence). The CDR3 length is 12 residues. The V end lost 3 bases, the J end lost 6 bases, and 9 bases lay between the germline ends. The CDR3 DNA is TGCAGTGCTAGCGCTGATCGAAACATTCAGTACTTC. Its protein is CSASADRNIQYF.

The chain employs TRBV6-1 and TRBJ1-5; 7 bases match TRBD1. The length of the CDR3 is 15 residues. Trimming cost V 7 bases and J 7 bases; bases outside gene matches: 13. In germline, CDR1 is MNHNS, CDR2 SASEGT. CDR3 nucleotide sequence: TGTGCCAGCAACTCCGACAGGGTTACGCTCCAGCCCCAGCATTTT. This sequence encodes CASNSDRVTLQPQHF.

At least ten counts were recorded for this clonotype. The rearrangement joins TRBV4-1 to TRBJ2-3, with D unclear. The V gene's germline CDR1 is MGHRA and CDR2 YSYEKL. V dropped 1 base and J dropped 0 bases, with 5 bases sitting between them. The CDR3 is made up of 14 amino acids. The CDR3 DNA follows: TGCGCCAGCAGCCAAGTGGGGAGCACAGATACGCAGTATTTT. This gives the protein CASSQVGSTDTQYF.